This TCR beta chain derives from a study of cytotoxic CD8 clonotypes in ibrutinib-treated CLL (dated by TCRdb to about 2021). For context, the study as a whole: The cohort had about a dozen relapsed/refractory and approximately 15 treatment-naive patients; some 17 were IGHV unmutated. Partial responses were observed in some 24 patients and complete responses in 2; after a median follow-up of 68 months, remission was maintained in about 15 patients and progression was observed in roughly twelve. Samples at response were collected after a median of roughly twelve months of treatment, with a range of about 6 to 40 months. On average, each sample yielded 255,043 productive templates and 94,082 productive rearrangements. Longitudinal samples were available for 26 of the 86 trial participants. Cryopreserved peripheral blood mononuclear cells were collected before treatment, at response, and at either disease progression or sustained remission. Every remission and progressive disease sample was obtained while ibrutinib was still being received by the patients.

Each clonotype received, on average, about 10x coverage in deep resolution sequencing performed on a MiSeq, where the target depth lay between 1 in 1 million and 1 in 200,000 T cells. The immunoSEQ hsTCRB Kit was used to generate TCR beta libraries. Concerning the study's data processing: Data were analyzed with ImmunoSEQ Data Assistant and ImmunoSEQ Analyzer, with V, D and J genes assigned per IMGT definitions. Clonality, which ranges from 0 to 1, was calculated as one minus the normalized Shannon entropy of productive rearrangement frequencies. Only overrepresented clonotypes making up at least 0.05% of the repertoire of each patient were included in the public clonotype analysis. Around 13 age-matched healthy donor repertoires from immuneACCESS were used as controls for clonality. In TCRdb, the immuneACCESS table is reduced to in-frame sequences with V and J assigned. These tables do not hold every clone; where another copy was compared, an unresolved V gene accounts for under half, and the others remain unexplained. The DNA was the basis for D and trimming; V, J and clone size are from that table. Counted in this sample were about 140,000 clones; around 77% of them appeared once. 28% of the sample lies in the top ten.

What the study reported, not specific to this receptor: Lymph node repertoires were not examined, and the timing of sampling was not matched between patients in sustained remission and those whose disease progressed. Clonality increased at ibrutinib response, stayed stable in sustained remission, and fell back toward baseline at progression. Public clonotypes were rare and either shrank or stayed stable during treatment, and the rise in clonality at ibrutinib response reflected expansion of private clonotypes. Baseline clonality was found to be higher than that of age-matched healthy donors and was strongly correlated with circulating CD8+ T-cell counts.

Via the germline V gene, CDR1 is MDHEN and CDR2 SYDVKM. Taken from cysteine to phenylalanine, the CDR3 has 15 residues. CDR3 DNA is the only sequence kept; it has 45 bases, read in frame from the first base. The V end loses 0 bases and the J end loses 7 bases, and a stretch of 13 bases separates them. The time point label, as the study defines it: about twelve months on ibrutinib. About 2 micrograms of genomic DNA were extracted from cryopreserved PBMCs for TCR beta library preparation. Longitudinal blood samples from CLL patients on ibrutinib monotherapy underwent high-throughput TCR beta sequencing. The patients were enrolled in a single-center, open-label phase 2 trial of ibrutinib monotherapy. Concerning this clone itself: This clone's antigen is unknown. No much larger clone exists at a distance of one base, and base qualities are not known.

This receptor was taken from a human donor with chronic lymphocytic leukemia. This receptor chain uses TRBV28 and TRBJ1-5, with the D gene too uncertain to name. Sequencing used PBMCs, obtained after 12 months of ibrutinib treatment. The sequenced DNA: TGTGCCAGCAGTTTATGGGGCCCTGAAATACAGCCCCAGCATTTT. Translation gives CASSLWGPEIQPQHF. Here the CDR3 is joined to the reference TRBV28 and TRBJ1-5 genes, and the full variable domain is: DVKVTQSSRYLVKRTGEKVFLECVQDMDHENMFWYRQDPGLGLRLIYFSYDVKMKEKGDIPEGYSVSREKKERFSLILESASTNQTSMYLCASSLWGPEIQPQHFGDGTRLSIL.